The source of this T cell receptor (beta chain) is a study of Ad26.COV2.S vaccination and SARS-CoV-2 variants listed by TCRdb under 2021. The study in broad terms: Sequencing of the TCRbeta repertoire served to evaluate the specificity and breadth of SARS-CoV-2-reactive T cell receptors following Ad26.COV2.S vaccination. The TCR-sequenced set comprised about 32 samples: some 20 Ad26.COV2.S vaccine recipients, 5 placebo recipients and 8 SARS-CoV-2 convalescent individuals. Study-wide findings and limitations: Substantial breadth of spike-specific CD8+ and CD4+ T cell responses was reported after vaccination. According to the authors, total T cell responses may have been underestimated by the TCR breadth and depth analyses. Higher spike-specific TCR breadth was observed in Ad26.COV2.S recipients than in placebo recipients (P = 0.0014). Non-spike TCR breadth was comparable between vaccine and placebo recipients, consistent with the vaccine containing only spike.

The sample holds one count of this clone. Its antigen is currently not known. The record has no base qualities; no much larger clone is one base away. The immunoSEQ Assay was used to sequence TCRbeta CDR3 regions. After extraction, genomic DNA underwent amplification by bias-controlled multiplex PCR, followed by high-throughput sequencing. The paper's processing steps were these. To quantify the absolute abundance of every unique TCRbeta CDR3 region, sequences were collapsed and filtered. Usable DNA was measured by amplifying reference genes present in all nucleated cells, and TCRbeta template counts were normalized to that usable DNA to estimate T cell fraction. Repertoire TCRs were annotated as SARS-CoV-2-specific when V gene, CDR3 amino acid sequence and J gene were exactly matched to a known reactive TCR set. The reference SARS-CoV-2 TCR set was obtained from MIRA and was filtered for enrichment in COVID-19-positive ImmuneCODE repertoires, whereby public or cross-reactive TCRs were removed. Based on the MIRA antigens, annotated TCRs were further analysed at the level of specific ORF or position within ORF. Breadth was defined as annotated unique rearrangements over total unique productive rearrangements; depth was the summed frequency of those rearrangements. Group comparisons of TCR breadth used two-sided Wilcoxon rank-sum tests. TCRdb re-hosts the immuneACCESS table, in-frame sequences only. Its copies lack some clones; in the studies checked, an unresolved V gene accounts for under half of them, and the cause for the rest is not known. That table gives V, J and clone size, and the DNA gave D and trimming. The sample yields about 350,000 clones; under 95% were counted once. The ten largest clones represent 3% to 5% of the sample.

There are 15 amino acids in the CDR3, from cysteine to phenylalanine inclusive. Left in the record is the CDR3 DNA by itself, 45 bases read in frame from the first base. From a lookup of the germline V gene (reference sequence), CDR1 and CDR2 are LNHDA and SQIVND. V lost 9 bases and J lost 3 bases, and the count of bases not matched to a germline gene is 8. In the paper's terms, the time point label means: individuals recovered from natural SARS-CoV-2 infection. The sequence joins TRBV19 to TRBJ2-3; 11 bases in the junction line up with TRBD2. The source of this sequence is a human donor who had recovered from COVID-19. The starting material was peripheral blood, obtained after recovery from COVID-19. The CDR3 in this case is CASRLSGGGTDTQYF. The DNA sequence follows: TGTGCCAGCCGCCTTAGCGGGGGGGGGACAGATACGCAGTATTTT.